The rows below give T cell receptor beta chains drawn from one sample of a study of T cell changes during pregnancy in multiple sclerosis. Data came from immunoSEQ multiplex PCR; TCRdb stores just in-frame clones and leaves some out. The sample carries 45,000 to 75,000 clones, 90% to 95% recorded once. This material consisted of peripheral blood, taken in the first trimester of pregnancy. The origin of the receptors is a female donor with multiple sclerosis, enrolled in a pregnancy study. The CDR3 runs from the conserved cysteine through the conserved F or W. A D gene is named only where the DNA matches it firmly. Clone size is not always given. Where it is, it says once, few, many or a class for expanded clones.

V gene	D gene	clone size	J gene	CDR3 DNA	CDR3 protein
TRBV2	TRBD1	NA	TRBJ1-2	TGTGCCAGCAGTGAAGCGCGGTCAGGGGGGAGTGGCTACACCTTC	CASSEARSGGSGYTF
TRBV7-9	TRBD1	once	TRBJ2-7	TGTGCCAGCAGCCCGCTCGACAGGGGAGGAGGCTACGAGCAGTACTTC	CASSPLDRGGGYEQYF
TRBV2	NA	NA	TRBJ1-5	TGTGCCAGCAGTGATTCGACAGATTATCAGCCCCAGCATTTT	CASSDSTDYQPQHF
TRBV19	NA	NA	TRBJ2-5	TGTGCCAGTACCCCCTTGGGAACAGGGCAAGAGACCCAGTACTTC	CASTPLGTGQETQYF
TRBV4-2	TRBD2	NA	TRBJ2-2	TGTGCCAGCAGCCAAAATCGGTGGGGCCTCAAGGCGGGGGGTGACGGGGAGCTGTTTTTT	CASSQNRWGLKAGGDGELFF
TRBV18	NA	NA	TRBJ1-5	TGTGCCAGCTCACCGACAGGAGTGAATCAGCCCCAGCATTTT	CASSPTGVNQPQHF
TRBV7-9	TRBD1	NA	TRBJ1-4	TGTGCCAGCAGCCCATGGACAGGGAGACGGGAAACTAATGAAAAACTGTTTTTT	CASSPWTGRRETNEKLFF
TRBV19	TRBD1	NA	TRBJ1-6	TGTGCCAGTAGTAAGCACCGGGACAGGAGTTTAAATTCACCCCTCCACTTT	CASSKHRDRSLNSPLHF
TRBV10-3	NA	NA	TRBJ1-6	TGTGCCATCAGTGAGGGCCAAGCCTATAATTCACCCCTCCACTTT	CAISEGQAYNSPLHF
TRBV11-3	NA	NA	TRBJ1-1	TGTGCCAGCAGCTTAGGACTGGGGGGGGGCACTGAAGCTTTCTTT	CASSLGLGGGTEAFF
TRBV9	TRBD2	NA	TRBJ2-3	TGTGCCAGCAGCGTACGTGGGGGGGAGGTTTGGGATACGCAGTATTTT	CASSVRGGEVWDTQYF
TRBV9	TRBD2	NA	TRBJ2-1	TGTGCCAGCAGCGTAGGTGGGGGAGGGAGGTACAATGAGCAGTTCTTC	CASSVGGGGRYNEQFF
TRBV19	NA	NA	TRBJ1-2	TGTGCCAGTAGTACCTACAAGTTAGGGGCCGGCTACACCTTC	CASSTYKLGAGYTF
TRBV6-5	NA	NA	TRBJ1-1	TGTGCCAGCACTCCCCTGGTAAGCCGGGCTGAAGCTTTCTTT	CASTPLVSRAEAFF
TRBV5-1	TRBD2	NA	TRBJ2-4	TGCGCCAGCAGCTCTAGCGGGGGCAGCGAAAACATTCAGTACTTC	CASSSSGGSENIQYF
TRBV11-2	TRBD1	NA	TRBJ1-1	TGTGCCAGCAGCCCAACAGGGGGTTATACTGAAGCTTTCTTT	CASSPTGGYTEAFF
TRBV2	TRBD1	NA	TRBJ1-5	TGTGCCAGCACCGGGACAGGGGGTAGCAATCAGCCCCAGCATTTT	CASTGTGGSNQPQHF